Detailed here is one TCR beta chain. The data derive from a study of blood T cell repertoires in COVID-19. Overall study: Sources were T cells, B-cell-depleted T cells, or PBMCs; the material itself was cDNA or gDNA.

V lost 8 bases and J 1 base, leaving 20 bases between the germline ends. The CDR3 is made up of 16 amino acids. CDR1 is SGHAT, CDR2 FQNNGV, per germline. Participants were placed into cohorts based on the clinical history they reported. Measured with immunoSEQ multiplex PCR; TCRdb has only the in-frame clones, and not every one. The sample contains over 200,000 clones, roughly 79% of which appear only once. This rearrangement joins TRBV11-2 to TRBJ1-1; D gene ambiguous. The source material was PBMCs or T cells enriched from blood (not recorded which). This receptor was obtained from a woman aged 50 to 60 with acute COVID-19. CDR3 amino acids: CASGKLTGRANTEAFF. The CDR3 region has the DNA TGTGCCAGCGGAAAACTAACTGGCCGAGCGAACACTGAAGCTTTCTTT.